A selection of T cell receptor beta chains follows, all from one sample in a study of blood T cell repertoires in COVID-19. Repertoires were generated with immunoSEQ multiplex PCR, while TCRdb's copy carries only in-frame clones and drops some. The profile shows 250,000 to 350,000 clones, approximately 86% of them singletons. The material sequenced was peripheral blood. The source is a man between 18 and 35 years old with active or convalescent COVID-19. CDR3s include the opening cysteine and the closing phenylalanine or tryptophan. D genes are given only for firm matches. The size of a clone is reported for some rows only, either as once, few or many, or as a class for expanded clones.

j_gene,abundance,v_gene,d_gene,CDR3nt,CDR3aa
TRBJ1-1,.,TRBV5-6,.,TGTGCCAGCAGCTTGGATGGTGACACTGAGGCTTTCTTT,CASSLDGDTEAFF
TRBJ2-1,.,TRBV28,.,TGTGCCAGCAGACTCGGGAGAAGGGGCAATGAGCAGTTCTTC,CASRLGRRGNEQFF
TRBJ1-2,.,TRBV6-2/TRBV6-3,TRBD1,TGTGCCAGCAGTTACTTACTTACAGGGGGCGCGGATGGCTACACCTTC,CASSYLLTGGADGYTF
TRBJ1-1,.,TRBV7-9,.,TGTGCCAGCAGCCCAGGGGTTACAACGACTGAAGCTTTCTTT,CASSPGVTTTEAFF
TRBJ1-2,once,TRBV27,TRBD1,TGTGCCAGCAGTGTAGGGACAGGGTTCTCTGGCTACACCTTC,CASSVGTGFSGYTF
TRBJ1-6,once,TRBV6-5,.,TGTGCCAGCAGTTACTCGCGTAATTCACCCCTCCACTTT,CASSYSRNSPLHF
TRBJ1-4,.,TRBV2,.,TGTGCCGGAGGTGGGGGCCCTAATGAAAAACTGTTTTTT,CAGGGGPNEKLFF
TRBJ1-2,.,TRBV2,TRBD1,TGTGCCAGCAGCCCGGGACAGAACTATGGCTACACCTTC,CASSPGQNYGYTF
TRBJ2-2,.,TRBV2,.,TGTGCCAGCACAGGGGCCGGGGAGCTGTTTTTT,CASTGAGELFF
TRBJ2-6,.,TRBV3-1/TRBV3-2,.,TGTGCCAGCAGCCAAGGTCTTGGACACAGCTCTGGGGCCAACGTCCTGACTTTC,CASSQGLGHSSGANVLTF
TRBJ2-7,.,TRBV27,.,TGTGCCAGCAGTGTATCGCGGGGTCACGAGCAGTACTTC,CASSVSRGHEQYF
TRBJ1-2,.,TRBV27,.,TGTGCCAGCAGTCACGGCGGCTATGGCTACACCTTC,CASSHGGYGYTF
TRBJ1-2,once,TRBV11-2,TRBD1,TGTGCCAGCAGCTTAGACTGGGACAGAGCTAACTATGGCTACACCTTC,CASSLDWDRANYGYTF
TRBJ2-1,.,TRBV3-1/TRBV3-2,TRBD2,TGTGCCAGCAGCCAGCGGGGGGAGGCCTTCAATGAGCAGTTCTTC,CASSQRGEAFNEQFF
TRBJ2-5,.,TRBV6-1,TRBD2,TGTGCCAGCAGTGTGTCAGCGGGAGGGCCCCAAGAGACCCAGTACTTC,CASSVSAGGPQETQYF
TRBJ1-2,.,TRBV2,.,TGTGCCAGCATCGGTAGTAGTCTCTATGGCTACACCTTC,CASIGSSLYGYTF
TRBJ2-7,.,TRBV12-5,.,TGTGCTAGTGGGGCCGATTACGAGCAGTACTTC,CASGADYEQYF